Below, 2 T cell receptor beta chains from the same sample are listed, as sequenced in a study of T cells in localized non-small cell lung cancer. Here immunoSEQ multiplex PCR was the method, and the copy in TCRdb shows in-frame clones only, minus some. This sample carries 20,000 to 25,000 clones, roughly nine tenths of them seen once, and the ten largest clones take roughly 23%. The input for sequencing was PBMCs, taken before any cancer treatment. These receptors all stem from a man aged 40 to 69 with stage II squamous cell lung carcinoma.

The genes are TRBV13 and TRBJ2-3, with D possibly called TRBD1 or TRBD2 (6 bases each). The ends were cut back, 5 bases at V and 1 base at J, with 19 bases in the middle. The CDR3 runs to 17 residues. Looked up from germline, CDR1 is PRHDT and CDR2 is FYEKMQ (reference sequence). The CDR3 coding sequence is TGTGCCAGCAGCCGACCTTTAGGGGGGCTAGGCACAGATACGCAGTATTTT. This gives the protein CASSRPLGGLGTDTQYF.

The V gene is TRBV7-2, the J gene TRBJ2-3; maybe TRBD1 (6 bases). In germline, CDR1 is SGHTA, CDR2 FQGNSA. CDR3 length: 16 residues. The ends were cut back, 5 bases at V and 2 bases at J, with 17 bases in the middle. This chain's CDR3 is CASSLLLAGDTDTQYF. CDR3 DNA sequence: TGTGCCAGCAGCCTCCTCCTAGCAGGGGACACAGATACGCAGTATTTT.